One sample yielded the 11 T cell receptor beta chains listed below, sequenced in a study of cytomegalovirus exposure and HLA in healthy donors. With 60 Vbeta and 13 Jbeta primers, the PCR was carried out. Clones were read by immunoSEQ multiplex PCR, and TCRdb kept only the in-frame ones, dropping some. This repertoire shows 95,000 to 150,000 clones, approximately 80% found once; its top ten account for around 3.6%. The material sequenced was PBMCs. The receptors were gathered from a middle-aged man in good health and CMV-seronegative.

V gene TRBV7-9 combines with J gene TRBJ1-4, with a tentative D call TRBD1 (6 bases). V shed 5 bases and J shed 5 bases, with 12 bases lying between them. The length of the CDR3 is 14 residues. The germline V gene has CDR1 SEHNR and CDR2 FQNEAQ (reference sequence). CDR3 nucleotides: TGTGCCAGCAGCCCTGGACAGCAGAATGAAAAACTGTTTTTT. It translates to CASSPGQQNEKLFF.

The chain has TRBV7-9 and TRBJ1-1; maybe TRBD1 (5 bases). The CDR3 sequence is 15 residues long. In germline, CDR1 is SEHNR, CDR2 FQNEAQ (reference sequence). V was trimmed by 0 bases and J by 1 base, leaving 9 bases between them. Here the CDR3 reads CASSLAARANTEAFF. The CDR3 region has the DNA TGTGCCAGCAGCTTAGCTGCCAGGGCGAACACTGAAGCTTTCTTT.

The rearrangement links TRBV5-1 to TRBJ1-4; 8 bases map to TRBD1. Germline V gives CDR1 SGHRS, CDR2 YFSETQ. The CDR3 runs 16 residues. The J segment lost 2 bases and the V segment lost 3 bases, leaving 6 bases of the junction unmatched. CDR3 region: CASSSDRVHTNEKLFF. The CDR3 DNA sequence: TGCGCCAGCAGCTCGGACAGGGTGCACACTAATGAAAAACTGTTTTTT.

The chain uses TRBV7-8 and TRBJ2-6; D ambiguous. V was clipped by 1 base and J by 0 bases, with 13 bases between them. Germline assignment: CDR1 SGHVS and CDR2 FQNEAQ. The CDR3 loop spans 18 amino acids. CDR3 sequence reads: CASSLGPLRSSGANVLTF. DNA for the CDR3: TGTGCCAGCAGCTTAGGTCCCCTACGCTCCTCTGGGGCCAACGTCCTGACTTTC.

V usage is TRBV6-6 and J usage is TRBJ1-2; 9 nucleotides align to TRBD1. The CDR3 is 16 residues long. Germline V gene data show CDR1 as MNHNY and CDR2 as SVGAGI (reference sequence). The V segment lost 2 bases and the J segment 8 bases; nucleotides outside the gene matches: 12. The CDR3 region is CASSYISVQGAWGYTF. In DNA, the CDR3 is TGTGCCAGCAGTTACATATCTGTACAGGGGGCCTGGGGCTACACCTTC.

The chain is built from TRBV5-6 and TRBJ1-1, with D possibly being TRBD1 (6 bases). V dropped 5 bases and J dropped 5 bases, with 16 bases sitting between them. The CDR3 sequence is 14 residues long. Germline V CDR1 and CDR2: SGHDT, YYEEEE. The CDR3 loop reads CASSPYREGTEAFF. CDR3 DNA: TGTGCCAGCAGTCCATACAGGGAGGGGACTGAAGCTTTCTTT.

The CDR3 loop reads CASSPGQGAAGGYTF. For the CDR3, the DNA is TGCGCCAGCAGCCCGGGACAGGGGGCAGCTGGTGGCTACACCTTC. The chain links TRBV4-1 to TRBJ1-2; 12 bases line up with TRBD1. Germline V gene sequence: CDR1 MGHRA, CDR2 YSYEKL. The V segment lost 4 bases and the J segment 7 bases; nucleotides outside the gene matches: 7. The CDR3 consists of 15 residues.

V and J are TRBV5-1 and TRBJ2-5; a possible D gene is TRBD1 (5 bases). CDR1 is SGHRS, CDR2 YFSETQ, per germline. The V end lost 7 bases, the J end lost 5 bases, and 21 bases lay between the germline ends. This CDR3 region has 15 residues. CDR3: CASAKNGKGRETQYF. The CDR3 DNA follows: TGCGCCAGCGCCAAAAATGGGAAGGGGCGGGAGACCCAGTACTTC.

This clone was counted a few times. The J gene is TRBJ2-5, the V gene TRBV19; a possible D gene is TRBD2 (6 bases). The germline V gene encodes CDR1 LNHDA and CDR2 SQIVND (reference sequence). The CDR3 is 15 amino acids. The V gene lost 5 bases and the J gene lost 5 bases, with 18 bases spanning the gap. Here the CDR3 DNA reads TGTGCCAGTAGTGTGCGGGGACCAGGTTCGGAGACCCAGTACTTC. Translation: CASSVRGPGSETQYF.

The CDR3 DNA is TGTGCCAGCAGCTTAGCTTTGACTTCCTACGAGCAGTACTTC. Its translation: CASSLALTSYEQYF. The chain carries TRBV7-9 and TRBJ2-7; D not certain. V lost 0 bases to trimming and J lost 1 base, with 7 bases between them. From germline, CDR1 is SEHNR and CDR2 FQNEAQ (reference sequence). CDR3 size: 14 residues.

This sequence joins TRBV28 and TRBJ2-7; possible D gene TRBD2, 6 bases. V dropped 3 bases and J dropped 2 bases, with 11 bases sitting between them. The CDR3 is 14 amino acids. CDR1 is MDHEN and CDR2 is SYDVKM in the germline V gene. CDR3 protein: CASSLKGLTYEQYF. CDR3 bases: TGTGCCAGCAGTTTGAAGGGACTCACCTACGAGCAGTACTTC. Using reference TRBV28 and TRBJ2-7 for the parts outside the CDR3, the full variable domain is DVKVTQSSRYLVKRTGEKVFLECVQDMDHENMFWYRQDPGLGLRLIYFSYDVKMKEKGDIPEGYSVSREKKERFSLILESASTNQTSMYLCASSLKGLTYEQYFGPGTRLTVT.